These 6 T cell receptor beta chains were sequenced from one sample in a study of Ad26.COV2.S vaccination and SARS-CoV-2 variants. Some clones are missing from TCRdb's copy, which holds only in-frame ones; the method was immunoSEQ multiplex PCR. The top ten clones hold around 2% of a sample with some 290,000 clones, 70% to 90% of them seen once. Noted treatment: roughly 18 received Ad26.COV2.S at low or high dose, single or two shots; several received placebo; per-sample allocation not given. Day 63 after the first injection of vaccine or placebo was the sampling time. Sequencing was performed on peripheral blood, taken in a trial of Ad26.COV2.S vaccine versus placebo. The receptors shown here come from a person aged 18 to 59 who received the Ad26.COV2.S COVID-19 vaccine or a placebo.

This sequence joins TRBV7-9 and TRBJ2-7; unclear D gene. Germline CDR1 is SEHNR and CDR2 is FQNEAQ (reference sequence). The CDR3 totals 14 residues. V lost 5 bases and J 2 bases, leaving 13 bases between the germline ends. Here the CDR3 DNA reads TGTGCCAGCAGCCAAGACGGAAACCCCTACGAGCAGTACTTC. Amino acid sequence: CASSQDGNPYEQYF.

The chain has TRBV3-1 (or the pseudogene TRBV3-2) and TRBJ2-3, with D uncertain. This CDR3 has 14 residues. CDR1 and CDR2 from the germline V gene are LGHDT and YNNKEL (reference sequence). Trimming removed 1 base from V and 5 bases from J, with 10 bases in between. The chain's CDR3 is CASSQVTVGDTQYF. The CDR3 DNA follows: TGTGCCAGCAGCCAAGTTACTGTCGGAGATACGCAGTATTTT.

The chain recombines TRBV28 with TRBJ1-1; 10 bases align to TRBD1. V shed 5 bases, J shed 6 bases, and the junction held 6 bases outside the gene matches. Germline loops: CDR1 MDHEN, CDR2 SYDVKM. There are 14 residues in the CDR3. CDR3 sequence: CASSPGTGDAEAFF. DNA for the CDR3: TGTGCCAGCAGTCCGGGGACAGGGGACGCTGAAGCTTTCTTT.

The gene calls are TRBV7-9 and TRBJ2-7; unclear D gene. CDR3 length equals 13 residues. Germline V gene sequence: CDR1 SEHNR, CDR2 FQNEAQ (reference sequence). V lost 3 bases and J 3 bases, leaving 9 bases between the germline ends. The CDR3 loop reads CASSFGLSYEQYF. CDR3 nucleotide sequence: TGTGCCAGCAGCTTCGGGCTTAGCTACGAGCAGTACTTC.

The chain employs TRBV10-3 and TRBJ2-5; D remains unclear. Germline CDR1 reads ENHRY; CDR2 reads SYGVKD. The CDR3 contains 13 residues. V gave up 6 bases and J gave up 3 bases, with 11 bases separating them. CDR3 sequence: CAISPRREETQYF. The CDR3 region has the DNA TGTGCCATCAGCCCGAGACGCGAAGAGACCCAGTACTTC.

The rearrangement joins TRBV30 to TRBJ1-6, with D possibly being TRBD1 (6 bases). The CDR3 has 14 amino acids. The germline CDR1 and CDR2 sequences are GTSNPN and SVGIG (reference sequence). Trimming left V 8 bases short and J 0 bases short, with 11 bases between. The CDR3 DNA sequence: TGTGCCCTGGAGACAGGCTCCTATAATTCACCCCTCCACTTT. Translating gives CALETGSYNSPLHF.